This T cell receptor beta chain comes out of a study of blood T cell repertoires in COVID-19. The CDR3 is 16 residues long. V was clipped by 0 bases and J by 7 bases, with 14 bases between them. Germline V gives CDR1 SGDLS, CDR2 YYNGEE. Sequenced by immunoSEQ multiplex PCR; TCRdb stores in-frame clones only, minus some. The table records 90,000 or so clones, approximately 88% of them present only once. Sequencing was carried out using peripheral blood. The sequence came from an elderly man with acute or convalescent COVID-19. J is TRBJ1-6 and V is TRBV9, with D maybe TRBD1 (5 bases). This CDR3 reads CASSVDSSGRNSPLHF. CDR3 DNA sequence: TGTGCCAGCAGCGTAGATTCGTCAGGGAGGAATTCACCCCTCCACTTT.